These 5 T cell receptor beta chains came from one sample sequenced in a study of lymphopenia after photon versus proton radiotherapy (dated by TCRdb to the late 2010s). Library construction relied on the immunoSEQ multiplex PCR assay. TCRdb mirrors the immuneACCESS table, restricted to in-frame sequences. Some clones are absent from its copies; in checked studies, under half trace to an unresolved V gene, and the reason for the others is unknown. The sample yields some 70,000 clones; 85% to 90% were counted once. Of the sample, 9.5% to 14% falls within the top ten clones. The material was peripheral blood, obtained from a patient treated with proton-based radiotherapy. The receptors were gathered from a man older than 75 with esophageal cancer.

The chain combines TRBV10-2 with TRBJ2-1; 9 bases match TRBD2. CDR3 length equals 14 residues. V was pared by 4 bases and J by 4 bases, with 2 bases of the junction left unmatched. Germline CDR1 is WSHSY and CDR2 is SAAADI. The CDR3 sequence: CASSGTSVYNEQFF. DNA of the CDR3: TGCGCCAGCAGTGGGACTAGCGTATACAATGAGCAGTTCTTC.

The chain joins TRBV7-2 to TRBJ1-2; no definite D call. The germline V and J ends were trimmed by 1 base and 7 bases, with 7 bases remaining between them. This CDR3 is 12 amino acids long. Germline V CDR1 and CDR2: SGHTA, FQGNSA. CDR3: CASSLDWGGYTF. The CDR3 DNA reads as TGTGCCAGCAGCTTAGACTGGGGTGGCTACACCTTC.

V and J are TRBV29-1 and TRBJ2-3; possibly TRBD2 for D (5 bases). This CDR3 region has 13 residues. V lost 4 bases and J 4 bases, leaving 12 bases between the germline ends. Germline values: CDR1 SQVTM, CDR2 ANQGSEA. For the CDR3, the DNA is TGCAGCGTTGGTGGGAGTTCGTCAGATACGCAGTATTTT. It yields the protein CSVGGSSSDTQYF.

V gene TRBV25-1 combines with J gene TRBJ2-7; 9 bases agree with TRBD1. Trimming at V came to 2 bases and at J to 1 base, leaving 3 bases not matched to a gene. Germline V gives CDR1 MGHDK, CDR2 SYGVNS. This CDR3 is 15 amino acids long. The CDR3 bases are TGTGCCAGCAGTGAACCCGGGACAGGGTCCTACGAGCAGTACTTC. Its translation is CASSEPGTGSYEQYF.

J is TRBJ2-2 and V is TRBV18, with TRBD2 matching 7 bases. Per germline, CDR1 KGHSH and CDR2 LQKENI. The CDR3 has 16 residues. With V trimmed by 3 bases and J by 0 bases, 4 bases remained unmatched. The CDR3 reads CASSPLGGANTGELFF. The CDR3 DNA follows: TGTGCCAGCTCACCCTTGGGGGGGGCGAACACCGGGGAGCTGTTTTTT.